This T cell receptor beta chain was observed in a study of breast tumors, draining lymph nodes, adjacent tissues. Findings of the study overall: Tumor repertoires ranked between lymph nodes and nontumor tissue in diversity, with V and J gene preferences.

The lymph nodes were axillary draining lymph nodes from breast cancer patients. In regard to this clonotype: What it binds is unknown.

Each CDR3 protein gets one entry after TCRdb re-called the multiplex PCR reads with MiXCR. The sample holds over 200,000 distinct CDR3 sequences, under 40% seen once. Sequencing used axillary lymph node tissue. The receptor was derived from a female donor with breast cancer. Some clones in this sample may be carry-over from other donors' samples.

For the CDR3, the DNA is TGTGCCAGCAACACCGACACAGATACGCAGTATTTT. Translating gives CASNTDTDTQYF. The chain has TRBV7-9 and TRBJ2-3; no clear D. V lost 7 bases to trimming and J lost 2 bases, with 7 bases between them. The CDR3 has 12 amino acids. The germline V gene has CDR1 SEHNR and CDR2 FQNEAQ (reference sequence).